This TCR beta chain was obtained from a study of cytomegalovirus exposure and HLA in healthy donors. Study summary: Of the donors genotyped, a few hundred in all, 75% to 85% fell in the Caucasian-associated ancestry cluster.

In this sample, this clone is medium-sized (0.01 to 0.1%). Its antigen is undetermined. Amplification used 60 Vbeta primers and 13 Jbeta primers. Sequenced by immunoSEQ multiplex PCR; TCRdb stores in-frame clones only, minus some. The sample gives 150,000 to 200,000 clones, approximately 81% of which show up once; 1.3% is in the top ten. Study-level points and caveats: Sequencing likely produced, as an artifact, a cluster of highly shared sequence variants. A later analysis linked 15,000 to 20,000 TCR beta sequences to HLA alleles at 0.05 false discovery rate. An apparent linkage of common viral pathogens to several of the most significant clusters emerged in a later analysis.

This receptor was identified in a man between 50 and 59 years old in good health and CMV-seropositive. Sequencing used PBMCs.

As DNA, the CDR3 is TGCGCCAGCAGCCAAGGGACAGGGTTCGGAAACACCATATATTTT. This sequence encodes CASSQGTGFGNTIYF. This chain links TRBV4-3 with TRBJ1-3, with TRBD1 matching 8 bases. The CDR3 sequence is 15 residues long. Germline assignment: CDR1 LGHNA and CDR2 YSLEER. V shed 1 base and J 4 bases; nucleotides not matched to a gene: 3.